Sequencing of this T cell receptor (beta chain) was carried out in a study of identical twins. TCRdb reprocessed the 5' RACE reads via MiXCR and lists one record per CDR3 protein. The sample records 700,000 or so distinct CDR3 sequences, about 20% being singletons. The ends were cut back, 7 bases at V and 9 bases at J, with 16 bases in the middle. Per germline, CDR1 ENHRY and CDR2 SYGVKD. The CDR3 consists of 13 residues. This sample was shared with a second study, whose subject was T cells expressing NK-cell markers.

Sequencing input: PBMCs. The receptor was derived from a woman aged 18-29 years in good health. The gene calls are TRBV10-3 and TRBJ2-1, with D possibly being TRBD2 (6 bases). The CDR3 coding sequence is TGTGCCATCACCTCAGGAGGAGCGGGTGAGCAGTTCTTC. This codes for CAITSGGAGEQFF.